The 13 T cell receptor beta chains in this list originate from one sample, sequenced in a study of primary melanoma T cells and metastatic recurrence. The table came from immunoSEQ multiplex PCR; TCRdb's copy has only in-frame clones and leaves some out. The sample has roughly 1,000 clones, roughly 86% seen once. Sequences were obtained from melanoma tumor tissue. These receptors originate from a human donor with melanoma.

The rearrangement joins TRBV7-7 to TRBJ2-7; 8 bases align to TRBD2. V trimming: 4 bases; J trimming: 3 bases; junction bases outside the gene matches: 11. The germline gives CDR1 SSHAT, CDR2 FNYEAQ (reference sequence). CDR3 length equals 16 residues. The CDR3 loop is CASSSLGGADLYEQYF. CDR3 nucleotides: TGTGCCAGCAGCTCACTCGGGGGGGCCGACCTCTACGAGCAGTACTTC.

This clone occurred once. V is TRBV11-3 and J is TRBJ2-5, with a possible D match to TRBD2 (5 bases). Germline V lookup: CDR1 SGHNT, CDR2 YENEEA. The V end lost 5 bases, the J end lost 2 bases, and 12 bases lay between the germline ends. The CDR3 contains 14 residues. The CDR3 DNA reads as TGTGCCAGCAGCCCCCCGGGGTATCAAGAGACCCAGTACTTC. Translation: CASSPPGYQETQYF.

This clone was seen only a few times. The V call is TRBV11-3, the J call TRBJ2-3; D is undetermined. Trimming shortened V by 1 base and J by 0 bases, and 8 bases separated the two germline ends. CDR1 is SGHNT and CDR2 is YENEEA in the germline V gene. The CDR3 runs to 15 residues. Here the CDR3 DNA reads TGTGCCAGCAGCTTAGTGTCTCGGAGCACAGATACGCAGTATTTT. Translating gives CASSLVSRSTDTQYF.

Concerning this clone itself: One base lacks a clear read or is ambiguous, giving the residue X. The chain carries TRBV11-3 and TRBJ2-6, with a tentative D call TRBD2 (6 bases). The V gene's germline CDR1 is SGHNT and CDR2 YENEEA. The V and J ends lost 5 bases and 1 base respectively, with 21 bases between them. The CDR3 extends over 19 amino acids. CDR3 DNA sequence: TGTGCCAGCAGCCGAAAGACTAKCGGGAGCTCATCTGGGGCCAACGTCCTGACTTTC. Translated: CASSRKTXGSSSGANVLTF.

For this clone: One end of the junction is discordant with germline, which a read error may explain. The V gene is TRBV28, the J gene TRBJ1-2; D is undetermined. CDR1 and CDR2 from the germline V gene are MDHEN and SYDVKM. CDR3 length: 15 residues. DNA of the CDR3: TGTGCCAGCAGTTTATCTGTTGGGAAAATCTATAGCTACACCTTC. It yields the protein CASSLSVGKIYSYTF.

This rearrangement joins TRBV7-7 to TRBJ2-7; 8 bases agree with TRBD2. J gave up 2 bases and V 3 bases, and 6 bases lay outside the gene matches. Per the germline V gene, CDR1 is SSHAT and CDR2 is FNYEAQ (reference sequence). CDR3 length equals 15 residues. The CDR3 DNA reads TGTGCCAGCAGCTTTGGGCTAGCGGGCGCCTACGAGCAGTACTTC. Protein: CASSFGLAGAYEQYF.

The chain carries TRBV19 and TRBJ2-3; TRBD2 matches 13 bases. V shed 6 bases, J shed 1 base, and the junction held 7 bases outside the gene matches. The CDR3 is 17 amino acids. CDR1 is LNHDA and CDR2 is SQIVND in the germline V gene (reference sequence). The CDR3 DNA reads TGTGCCAGTAGAAAAACTAGCGGGAGGGCCGGCACAGATACGCAGTATTTT. Protein product: CASRKTSGRAGTDTQYF.

With regard to this clone: Relative to the germline gene, one junction end is altered; a read error may explain this. The J gene is TRBJ2-6, the V gene TRBV6-8; 8 nucleotides match TRBD1. This CDR3 contains 17 residues. Germline CDR1 reads MNHGY; CDR2 reads SAAAGT. The CDR3 spells CASSYQGASSEANVLTF. In nucleotides, the CDR3 is TGTGCCAGCAGTTACCAGGGGGCGAGCTCTGAGGCCAACGTCCTGACTTTC.

This clone was counted a single time. The V call is TRBV19, the J call TRBJ2-2; possibly TRBD1 for D (5 bases). V lost 5 bases to trimming and J lost 0 bases, with 16 bases between them. Germline V gives CDR1 LNHDA, CDR2 SQIVND (reference sequence). The CDR3 spans 17 residues. This CDR3 reads CASSPRREAANTGELFF. The CDR3 coding sequence is TGTGCCAGTAGTCCCCGCAGGGAAGCCGCGAACACCGGGGAGCTGTTTTTT.

This clone came up once. The gene calls are TRBV11-3 and TRBJ1-4; D ambiguous. The CDR3 is 16 residues long. Trimming took off 3 bases at V and 2 bases at J, with 13 bases between the two ends. Germline CDR1 SGHNT, CDR2 YENEEA. The CDR3 region has the DNA TGTGCCAGCAGCTTTGAGGCCGGGGTGACTAATGAAAAACTGTTTTTT. Its protein product is CASSFEAGVTNEKLFF.

V gene TRBV6-8 combines with J gene TRBJ2-5; TRBD1 might be the D (6 bases). V lost 2 bases to trimming and J lost 5 bases, with 12 bases between them. The germline gives CDR1 MNHGY, CDR2 SAAAGT. CDR3 length equals 14 residues. This CDR3 is CASSYQTGLETQYF. In DNA, the CDR3 is TGTGCCAGCAGTTACCAAACAGGGCTTGAGACCCAGTACTTC.

The chain is built from TRBV6-8 and TRBJ2-7; D may match TRBD1 or TRBD2 (7 bases each). The CDR3 is 16 amino acids. V was clipped by 7 bases and J by 1 base, with 20 bases between them. From germline, CDR1 is MNHGY and CDR2 SAAAGT. The DNA of the CDR3 is TGTGCCAGCAACCTACGGGGAGGGGGCCTTTCCTACGAGCAGTACTTC. Protein sequence: CASNLRGGGLSYEQYF.

This rearrangement joins TRBV11-3 to TRBJ2-5, with D hard to call. The germline V and J ends were trimmed by 4 bases and 6 bases, with 15 bases remaining between them. The CDR3 is made up of 14 amino acids. The germline V gene has CDR1 SGHNT and CDR2 YENEEA. The DNA for the CDR3 is TGTGCCAGCAGCTCGCCGGGTTGGATACAGACCCAGTACTTC. Encoded protein: CASSSPGWIQTQYF.